The T cell receptor (beta chain) described here comes from a study of cytomegalovirus exposure and HLA in healthy donors. At the level of the study: Researchers found that roughly 81% of around 400 genotyped donors fell within the Caucasian-associated ancestry cluster.

A multiplex PCR was run with 60 Vbeta primers and 13 Jbeta primers. TCRdb's table, derived via immunoSEQ multiplex PCR, lists solely in-frame clones and lacks some. Of under 200,000 clones detected, just over 75% appear once; the ten largest clones hold around 1.9%. This CDR3 is 15 amino acids long. Germline V CDR1 and CDR2: SNHLY, FYNNEI. V was pared by 1 base and J by 7 bases, with 9 bases of the junction left unmatched. The study's findings and limits: A later analysis found most CMV-associated TCR beta chains apparently HLA-restricted. The authors later linked a missense DCLRE1C variant to TCR beta V- and J-gene trimming. Follow-up analysis seemed to connect common viral pathogens with several of the most significant clusters identified.

On this clone: Its antigen is not identified.

Sequenced sample: PBMCs. The chain joins TRBV2 to TRBJ1-1, with 7 bases matching TRBD1. This TCR was recovered from a man aged 30 to 45 in good health and CMV-seronegative. The CDR3 spells CASSEEKGQGVEAFF. The CDR3 DNA sequence: TGTGCCAGCAGTGAAGAGAAGGGGCAGGGGGTTGAAGCTTTCTTT. Looking up the rest from reference TRBV2 and TRBJ1-1 gives the full variable domain: EPEVTQTPSHQVTQMGQEVILRCVPISNHLYFYWYRQILGQKVEFLVSFYNNEISEKSEIFDDQFSVERPDGSNFTLKIRSTKLEDSAMYFCASSEEKGQGVEAFFGQGTRLTVV.